This TCR beta chain derives from a study of CD8 T cells in ankylosing spondylitis. Quantitative 5'-RACE was performed with molecular barcodes, and it yielded the TCR beta libraries. Each CDR3 protein gets one entry after TCRdb re-called the 5' RACE reads with MiXCR. The sample carries about 340,000 distinct CDR3 sequences, under 15% recorded once. This CDR3 is 18 amino acids long. Germline V gene lookup returns CDR1 SGHAT and CDR2 FQNNGV. J gave up 1 base and V 0 bases, and 5 bases lay outside the gene matches. Study observations and caveats: Matched synovial fluid from ankylosing spondylitis patients was reported to be enriched for disease-linked clones. Ankylosing spondylitis blood appeared to be characterized by a TCR beta motif of about 8 highly homologous variants.

This clonotype was seen a few times. Its antigen is unknown. The sequenced sample consisted of blood, either unsorted or a sorted T cell fraction (not recorded which). The chain has TRBV11-2 and TRBJ2-3; 12 bases are shared with TRBD2. This TCR was recovered from a male donor with ankylosing spondylitis or in good health (not recorded which). The CDR3: CASSLDHRLAGGTDTQYF. CDR3 nucleotide sequence: TGTGCCAGCAGCTTAGATCATAGACTAGCGGGAGGCACAGATACGCAGTATTTT. Based on the CDR3 plus reference TRBV11-2 and TRBJ2-3, the full variable domain is EAGVAQSPRYKIIEKRQSVAFWCNPISGHATLYWYQQILGQGPKLLIQFQNNGVVDDSQLPKDRFSAERLKGVDSTLKIQPAKLEDSAVYLCASSLDHRLAGGTDTQYFGPGTRLTVL.